The 29 T cell receptor beta chains in this list originate from one sample, sequenced in a study of shared clonotypes between healthy human individuals. The repertoire was sequenced with immunoSEQ multiplex PCR; TCRdb's copy has only in-frame clones and lacks some. This table holds some 2,000,000 clones, around 96% found once. Naive CD8 isolation took CD45RO-negative cells positively selected for CCR7 and excluded terminally differentiated effector memory CD45RA+ cells. Sequencing input: naive CD8+ T cells sorted from blood. All receptors come from a man between 18 and 29 years old in good health.

The genes are TRBV27 and TRBJ1-4; 7 bases line up with TRBD1. The CDR3 consists of 12 residues. The germline gives CDR1 MNHEY, CDR2 SMNVEV (reference sequence). Trimming took 4 bases from V and 13 from J; bases not matched to a gene: 6. The CDR3 loop reads CASSSRQGGLFF. CDR3 DNA: TGTGCCAGCAGTTCCCGACAGGGAGGACTGTTTTTT.

This chain connects TRBV12-5 to TRBJ2-3; 9 bases align to TRBD2. With 5 bases clipped from V and 3 bases from J, the junction kept 6 bases outside the gene matches. The CDR3 contains 15 residues. The germline gives CDR1 LGHNT, CDR2 FRNRAP. Here the CDR3 reads CASGPDSGGTDTQYF. In nucleotides, the CDR3 is TGTGCTAGTGGTCCGGATAGCGGGGGTACAGATACGCAGTATTTT.

The chain links TRBV27 to TRBJ2-5; unclear D gene. The germline V gene has CDR1 MNHEY and CDR2 SMNVEV (reference sequence). Trimming left V 6 bases short and J 4 bases short, with 9 bases between. The CDR3 loop spans 12 amino acids. The CDR3 region has the DNA TGTGCCAGCAGCCGTCCGGGAGAGACCCAGTACTTC. Amino acid sequence: CASSRPGETQYF.

This chain links TRBV11-2 with TRBJ2-5; D is unresolved. V was cut by 1 base and J by 5 bases, with 8 bases left in between. This CDR3 is built from 13 residues. CDR1 and CDR2 (germline): SGHAT, FQNNGV. The CDR3 sequence is CASSLVVGETQYF. DNA of the CDR3: TGTGCCAGCAGCTTAGTAGTAGGGGAGACCCAGTACTTC.

The chain carries TRBV6-1 and TRBJ2-7; D is unclear. From germline, CDR1 is MNHNS and CDR2 SASEGT. The ends were cut back, 10 bases at V and 7 bases at J, with 14 bases in the middle. The CDR3 is made up of 11 amino acids. This CDR3 reads CATQAIREQYF. DNA of the CDR3: TGTGCCACTCAGGCGATAAGGGAGCAGTACTTC.

This clone appeared a single time. V gene TRBV21-1 combines with J gene TRBJ1-4; the table calls TRBD1, which could not be checked here. TRBV21-1 is a known pseudogene. The CDR3 is 15 amino acids. CDR3: CASSKEDRGIEKLFF. The CDR3, as DNA: TGTGCCAGCAGCAAAGAGGACAGGGGAATTGAAAAACTGTTTTTT.

The chain combines TRBV6-1 with TRBJ1-1; the D is unclear. The CDR3 is 12 residues long. CDR1 and CDR2 from the germline V gene are MNHNS and SASEGT. With 7 bases removed from V and 1 base from J, the gap between germline ends came to 7 bases. CDR3 coding DNA: TGTGCCAGCAAAAGTTGGAACACTGAAGCTTTCTTT. Translation gives CASKSWNTEAFF.

The rearrangement joins TRBV27 to TRBJ2-2; a possible D gene is TRBD1 (6 bases). There are 13 residues in the CDR3. Germline CDR1 MNHEY, CDR2 SMNVEV (reference sequence). Trimming cost V 6 bases and J 9 bases, with 14 bases left between them. The CDR3 sequence is CASRDTGYWELFF. The DNA of the CDR3 is TGTGCCAGCAGGGATACAGGGTACTGGGAGCTGTTTTTT.

Remarks on this clone: The same CDR3 arises from other DNA sequences in this sample as well. The rearrangement joins TRBV11-2 to TRBJ2-2; TRBD1 matches at 7 bases. J was trimmed by 6 bases and V by 1 base; bases with no gene match: 2. The V gene's germline CDR1 is SGHAT and CDR2 FQNNGV. The length of the CDR3 is 14 residues. CDR3 nucleotides: TGTGCCAGCAGCTTAGTTGGGACAGCCGGGGAGCTGTTTTTT. This codes for CASSLVGTAGELFF.

The chain employs TRBV7-8 and TRBJ1-5, with D perhaps TRBD1 (6 bases). Trimming left V 4 bases short and J 6 bases short, with 7 bases between. Germline assignment: CDR1 SGHVS and CDR2 FQNEAQ. The CDR3 runs 12 residues. For the CDR3, the DNA is TGTGCCAGCAGCTCAGGGGCTCAGCCCCAGCATTTT. This translates into CASSSGAQPQHF.

The CDR3 sequence: CAWSVLRGQEYF. The CDR3 bases are TGTGCCTGGAGTGTACTTAGGGGGCAGGAGTATTTT. The J gene is TRBJ2-3, the V gene TRBV30; 7 bases map to TRBD1. Germline V gives CDR1 GTSNPN, CDR2 SVGIG (reference sequence). V trimming: 0 bases; J trimming: 13 bases; junction bases outside the gene matches: 7. The CDR3 sequence is 12 residues long. The entire variable domain, with the rest obtained from reference TRBV30 and TRBJ2-3, is as follows: SQTIHQWPATLVQPVGSPLSLECTVEGTSNPNLYWYRQAAGRGLQLLFYSVGIGQISSEVPQNLSASRPQDRQFILSSKKLLLSDSGFYLCAWSVLRGQEYFGPGTRLTVL.

The V call is TRBV30, the J call TRBJ2-2, with D maybe TRBD2 (6 bases). Germline lookup yields CDR1 GTSNPN and CDR2 SVGIG (reference sequence). Between the trimmed V and J ends, which lost 2 bases and 7 bases, there was a span of 14 bases. The CDR3 covers 14 residues. As DNA, the CDR3 is TGTGCCTGGAGTATAGGGACTGGAGGCGGGGAGCTGTTTTTT. This codes for CAWSIGTGGGELFF.

The chain recombines TRBV10-1 with TRBJ2-2; TRBD1 agrees at 8 bases. CDR1 is WNHNN, CDR2 SYGVQD, per germline (reference sequence). The CDR3 contains 16 residues. The V gene end was trimmed by 3 bases and the J gene end by 3 bases; junction bases not matched to a gene: 6. As DNA, the CDR3 is TGCGCCAGCAGTGATTCAGGGGGCTGGGACACCGGGGAGCTGTTTTTT. Its translation is CASSDSGGWDTGELFF.

This chain uses TRBV27 with TRBJ2-2, with 8 bases matching TRBD1. V gave up 5 bases and J gave up 6 bases; unmatched junction bases: 2. The CDR3 extends over 13 amino acids. The germline CDR1 and CDR2 sequences are MNHEY and SMNVEV (reference sequence). CDR3 sequence: CASSEQGAGELFF. The CDR3 DNA follows: TGTGCCAGCAGTGAACAGGGGGCCGGGGAGCTGTTTTTT.

This clone showed up just a few times. The sample holds other DNA sequences that translate to the same CDR3. The J gene is TRBJ1-1, the V gene TRBV7-9; no firm D call. This CDR3 spans 11 amino acids. V was cut by 3 bases and J by 7 bases, with 6 bases left in between. Germline CDR1 reads SEHNR; CDR2 reads FQNEAQ (reference sequence). The DNA of the CDR3 is TGTGCCAGCAGCTTGAATGGTGAAGCTTTCTTT. It specifies CASSLNGEAFF.

The gene calls are TRBV27 and TRBJ2-1; 7 nucleotides match TRBD2. The CDR3 runs to 13 residues. Germline loops: CDR1 MNHEY, CDR2 SMNVEV (reference sequence). V shed 7 bases and J 4 bases; nucleotides not matched to a gene: 4. CDR3 nucleotide sequence: TGTGCCAGCAAACCAGCGGGGTACAATGAGCAGTTCTTC. Its translation: CASKPAGYNEQFF.

In DNA, the CDR3 is TGTGCCAGCAGTTTGTTGGGAGCCGACGAGCAGTACTTC. Its translation is CASSLLGADEQYF. The chain joins TRBV27 to TRBJ2-7; possible D gene TRBD2, 5 bases. Per the germline V gene, CDR1 is MNHEY and CDR2 is SMNVEV (reference sequence). The CDR3 totals 13 residues. V gave up 3 bases and J gave up 5 bases, with 11 bases separating them.

The V and J genes are TRBV7-9 and TRBJ1-3; no definite D call. V lost 8 bases and J 4 bases, leaving 6 bases between the germline ends. The CDR3 contains 11 residues. The V gene's germline CDR1 is SEHNR and CDR2 FQNEAQ (reference sequence). In DNA, the CDR3 is TGTGCCAGCCTTACCGGAAACACCATATATTTT. Protein product: CASLTGNTIYF.

The chain joins TRBV5-6 to TRBJ1-6; the D is unclear. The CDR3 contains 13 residues. The V gene lost 1 base and the J gene lost 11 bases, with 10 bases spanning the gap. CDR1 is SGHDT and CDR2 is YYEEEE in the germline V gene. Written as DNA, the CDR3 is TGTGCCAGCAGCTTGTACGGGTTGGCACCCCTCCACTTT. Translating gives CASSLYGLAPLHF.

The chain links TRBV29-1 to TRBJ2-1; 10 bases are shared with TRBD2. The germline CDR1 and CDR2 sequences are SQVTM and ANQGSEA. V shed 2 bases and J 7 bases; nucleotides not matched to a gene: 8. CDR3 size: 15 residues. CDR3 DNA: TGCAGCGTTGAACCAGCGGGAGGGGTTACAAATGAGCAGTTCTTC. Translation gives CSVEPAGGVTNEQFF.

The chain couples TRBV27 to TRBJ1-5; 7 bases match TRBD1. CDR3 length: 15 residues. Trimming took 2 bases from V and 5 from J; bases not matched to a gene: 6. The germline V gene has CDR1 MNHEY and CDR2 SMNVEV (reference sequence). The CDR3 sequence: CASSLARGGHQPQHF. Written as DNA, the CDR3 is TGTGCCAGCAGTTTAGCCAGGGGGGGTCATCAGCCCCAGCATTTT.

The chain joins TRBV27 to TRBJ1-4; maybe TRBD1 (5 bases). Trimming shortened V by 4 bases and J by 6 bases, and 15 bases separated the two germline ends. This CDR3 region has 15 residues. The germline gives CDR1 MNHEY, CDR2 SMNVEV (reference sequence). CDR3 DNA sequence: TGTGCCAGCAGTTCTCTCCGGGGCGTGGATGAAAAACTGTTTTTT. Amino acids: CASSSLRGVDEKLFF.

The CDR3 nucleotides read TGTGCCAGCAGTTACCGGACAGGGGGCATGAACACTGAAGCTTTCTTT. Encoded protein: CASSYRTGGMNTEAFF. The chain employs TRBV6-5 and TRBJ1-1, with 11 bases that match TRBD1. Germline V lookup: CDR1 MNHEY, CDR2 SVGAGI. V gave up 2 bases and J gave up 0 bases; unmatched junction bases: 2. The CDR3 consists of 16 residues.

Of note for this clone: Within the sample, other DNA sequences also encode this same CDR3. This sequence joins TRBV6-5 and TRBJ2-2; a possible D gene is TRBD2 (5 bases). CDR3 size: 15 residues. The ends were cut back, 0 bases at V and 1 base at J, with 6 bases in the middle. Per germline, CDR1 MNHEY and CDR2 SVGAGI. The CDR3 sequence is CASSYSGGNTGELFF. The CDR3 DNA is TGTGCCAGCAGTTACTCCGGAGGGAACACCGGGGAGCTGTTTTTT.

This clone was detected once. The chain employs TRBV11-2 and TRBJ2-3; no firm D call. The CDR3 consists of 11 residues. V lost 7 bases and J lost 5, with 7 bases in between. CDR1 SGHAT and CDR2 FQNNGV come from the germline V gene. CDR3 bases: TGTGCCAGCACCCCAGGAGATACGCAGTATTTT. Translating it yields CASTPGDTQYF.

This clone appeared a few times. Other nucleotide sequences from this sample produce the same CDR3. This chain joins TRBV6-5 and TRBJ1-2; possibly TRBD1 for D (5 bases). Germline loops: CDR1 MNHEY, CDR2 SVGAGI. This CDR3 region has 14 residues. V was shortened by 0 bases and J by 4 bases, with 9 bases between the two germline ends. In DNA, the CDR3 is TGTGCCAGCAGTTACTCGGAGGGGCCCTATGGCTACACCTTC. Translation: CASSYSEGPYGYTF.

This sequence joins TRBV27 and TRBJ1-2; a possible D gene is TRBD1 (5 bases). The ends were cut back, 0 bases at V and 6 bases at J, with 14 bases in the middle. Germline CDR1 and CDR2: MNHEY and SMNVEV (reference sequence). The CDR3 has 15 amino acids. The CDR3 loop reads CASSLSLGAGDGYTF. In DNA form, the CDR3 reads TGTGCCAGCAGTTTATCGCTCGGGGCCGGGGATGGCTACACCTTC.

This chain uses TRBV5-1 with TRBJ2-7, with D possibly TRBD1 on 7 matching bases. Germline V CDR1 and CDR2: SGHRS, YFSETQ. This CDR3 is built from 14 residues. Trimming removed 4 bases from V and 3 bases from J, with 14 bases in between. The CDR3 loop reads CASSPGDSYYEQYF. CDR3 bases: TGCGCCAGCAGCCCGGGGGACAGTTACTACGAGCAGTACTTC.

The rearrangement uses TRBV30 and TRBJ2-7, with D perhaps matching TRBD2 (5 bases). This CDR3 has 13 amino acids. Germline-derived CDR1 and CDR2 are GTSNPN and SVGIG (reference sequence). V was cut by 6 bases and J by 0 bases, with 12 bases left in between. CDR3 DNA: TGTGCCTGCTTCAGAGGGAGCTCCTACGAGCAGTACTTC. Amino acids: CACFRGSSYEQYF.